Shown below are 32 T cell receptor beta chains from a single sample sequenced in a study of a mutant IDH1 vaccine in newly diagnosed glioma. No antigen has been identified for these receptors. Profiling relied on immunoSEQ multiplex PCR, and the TCRdb table lists in-frame clones only, not all of them. Of tens of thousands of clones in the sample, around 77% are singletons; the top ten hold about 9.4%. Specified time point: week 11, during vaccination. In every dose of vaccine, 300 ug of mutant IDH1 20-mer peptide was given alongside topical imiquimod. The material sequenced was PBMCs, taken from a glioma patient whose treatment included an IDH1 peptide vaccine. The origin of the receptors is a young woman with glioma.

This chain connects TRBV2 to TRBJ2-5; D is tentatively TRBD1 or TRBD2 (5 bases each). The J call is doubtful: the DNA matches TRBJ2-7 better. The CDR3 has 12 residues. In germline, CDR1 is SNHLY, CDR2 FYNNEI. The CDR3 region is CASSEWGYEQYF. The CDR3 bases are TGTGCCAGCAGTGAATGGGGGTACGAGCAGTACTTC.

By share, this clone counts as medium-sized. The V call is TRBV6-5, the J call TRBJ1-1, with TRBD1 identical over 7 bases. After removal of 6 bases from V and 1 base from J, the junction contained 8 bases not matched to a gene. Germline CDR1 MNHEY, CDR2 SVGAGI. The CDR3 contains 15 residues. The CDR3 DNA follows: TGTGCCAGCAGACGGGACAGAAATCCGAACACTGAAGCTTTCTTT. Its protein product is CASRRDRNPNTEAFF.

The V call is TRBV6-6, the J call TRBJ1-2; TRBD1 agrees at 7 bases. The CDR3 totals 16 residues. Germline V CDR1 and CDR2: MNHNY, SVGAGI (reference sequence). V dropped 5 bases and J dropped 3; count of bases not matched to a gene: 12. The CDR3 nucleotides are TGTGCCAGCAGTCCCGGGACAGCGCGTCTTGACTATGGCTACACCTTC. It translates to CASSPGTARLDYGYTF.

The chain carries TRBV4-1 and TRBJ1-4; the D is unclear. Germline lookup yields CDR1 MGHRA and CDR2 YSYEKL. This CDR3 is built from 13 residues. Trimming shortened V by 1 base and J by 7 bases, and 7 bases separated the two germline ends. CDR3 residues: CASSQAKSEKLFF. In DNA, the CDR3 is TGCGCCAGCAGCCAAGCCAAGTCTGAAAAACTGTTTTTT.

The chain combines TRBV19 with TRBJ2-3; D is unclear. The germline V and J ends were trimmed by 3 bases and 0 bases, with 13 bases remaining between them. The CDR3 extends over 16 amino acids. The germline CDR1 and CDR2 sequences are LNHDA and SQIVND (reference sequence). The CDR3 bases are TGTGCCAGTAGTATGGGATTTGGGCTTAGCACAGATACGCAGTATTTT. Translated: CASSMGFGLSTDTQYF.

The chain joins TRBV5-4 to TRBJ2-7, with unresolved D. The CDR3 runs to 13 residues. The V gene lost 2 bases and the J gene lost 0 bases, with 6 bases spanning the gap. In germline, CDR1 is SGHNT, CDR2 YYREEE (reference sequence). CDR3 region: CASSLKNSYEQYF. CDR3 DNA sequence: TGTGCCAGCAGCTTAAAAAACTCCTACGAGCAGTACTTC.

This clone is a singleton in its sample. The chain couples TRBV5-4 to TRBJ2-5; D is unresolved. Germline V gene sequence: CDR1 SGHNT, CDR2 YYREEE (reference sequence). The CDR3 is made up of 16 amino acids. V lost 4 bases to trimming and J lost 1 base, with 17 bases between them. CDR3 DNA sequence: TGTGCCAGCAGCCCCGGTAGCCCGGACCCCCAAGAGACCCAGTACTTC. As protein: CASSPGSPDPQETQYF. Using reference TRBV5-4 and TRBJ2-5 for the parts outside the CDR3, the full variable domain is ETGVTQSPTHLIKTRGQQVTLRCSSQSGHNTVSWYQQALGQGPQFIFQYYREEENGRGNFPPRFSGLQFPNYSSELNVNALELDDSALYLCASSPGSPDPQETQYFGPGTRLLVL.

The chain carries TRBV7-6 and TRBJ2-7; the match to TRBD1 covers 9 bases. Trimming at V came to 1 base and at J to 5 bases, leaving 15 bases not matched to a gene. CDR1 is SGHVS, CDR2 FNYEAQ, per germline. The CDR3 has 18 amino acids. The CDR3 here is CASSLGVERTGDGDEQYF. DNA of the CDR3: TGTGCCAGCAGCTTAGGAGTAGAGAGGACAGGGGATGGGGACGAGCAGTACTTC.

This clone was seen a handful of times. The rearrangement joins TRBV10-3 to TRBJ1-1; 10 positions agree with TRBD1. Germline V gives CDR1 ENHRY, CDR2 SYGVKD. CDR3 length equals 13 residues. V shed 6 bases and J 6 bases; nucleotides not matched to a gene: 4. In DNA, the CDR3 is TGTGCCATCAGGGGGACAGGGGAAGCTGAAGCTTTCTTT. Amino acid sequence: CAIRGTGEAEAFF.

There are a few counts of this clone. The chain joins TRBV29-1 to TRBJ2-5; D unclear. This CDR3 region has 13 residues. V gave up 3 bases and J gave up 0 bases, with 8 bases separating them. Germline-derived CDR1 and CDR2 are SQVTM and ANQGSEA. The CDR3 DNA reads TGCAGCGTTGAGGGTACGAACCAAGAGACCCAGTACTTC. It yields the protein CSVEGTNQETQYF.

This clone showed up just a few times. This chain uses TRBV5-1 with TRBJ1-1; D may be TRBD1 (6 bases). The V end was cut by 4 bases, the J end by 4 bases, with 17 bases between. From germline, CDR1 is SGHRS and CDR2 YFSETQ. The CDR3 sequence is 15 residues long. CDR3 nucleotides: TGCGCCAGCAGCGACGCAACCAGGGGTGGCACTGAAGCTTTCTTT. Translating gives CASSDATRGGTEAFF.

The chain couples TRBV5-1 to TRBJ2-5, with TRBD1 matching over 9 bases. After removal of 3 bases from V and 4 bases from J, the junction contained 10 bases not matched to a gene. This CDR3 spans 16 amino acids. CDR1 is SGHRS and CDR2 is YFSETQ in the germline V gene. CDR3 residues: CASSSSGTGPSETQYF. Written as DNA, the CDR3 is TGCGCCAGCAGCTCATCCGGGACAGGGCCCTCAGAGACCCAGTACTTC.

V is TRBV27 and J is TRBJ1-2; 7 positions agree with TRBD1. The germline V gene encodes CDR1 MNHEY and CDR2 SMNVEV (reference sequence). V lost 6 bases and J lost 5; bases outside the gene matches: 9. CDR3 length equals 14 residues. CDR3 nucleotide sequence: TGTGCCAGCAGATCCGGACAGGCGTTATATGGCTACACCTTC. It specifies CASRSGQALYGYTF.

The V and J genes are TRBV7-9 and TRBJ2-2, with TRBD1 matching 10 bases. Germline lookup yields CDR1 SEHNR and CDR2 FQNEAQ (reference sequence). V gave up 5 bases and J gave up 6 bases; unmatched junction bases: 9. This CDR3 is built from 16 residues. Here the CDR3 DNA reads TGTGCCAGCAGCGGCCGGGACAGGGGATCATCCGGGGAGCTGTTTTTT. Amino acids: CASSGRDRGSSGELFF.

The chain combines TRBV4-1 with TRBJ2-3, with 10 bases identical to TRBD2. Germline V gene sequence: CDR1 MGHRA, CDR2 YSYEKL. The CDR3 contains 15 residues. With 6 bases clipped from V and 1 base from J, the junction kept 4 bases outside the gene matches. CDR3 in amino acids: CASRTLAGGTDTQYF. The CDR3 DNA sequence: TGCGCCAGCAGGACTCTAGCGGGAGGCACAGATACGCAGTATTTT.

The chain combines TRBV14 with TRBJ1-2; unclear D gene. Germline V lookup: CDR1 SGHDN, CDR2 FVKESK. The CDR3 is 13 residues long. V was trimmed by 3 bases and J by 6 bases, leaving 11 bases between them. The CDR3 loop is CASSQGGRDGYTF. CDR3 sequence (DNA): TGTGCCAGCAGCCAGGGAGGGAGAGATGGCTACACCTTC. Full variable domain (rest looked up from reference TRBV14 and TRBJ1-2): EAGVTQFPSHSVIEKGQTVTLRCDPISGHDNLYWYRRVMGKEIKFLLHFVKESKQDESGMPNNRFLAERTGGTYSTLKVQPAELEDSGVYFCASSQGGRDGYTFGSGTRLTVV.

The chain carries TRBV4-2 and TRBJ2-5, with D perhaps TRBD2 (6 bases). Germline values: CDR1 LGHNA, CDR2 YNFKEQ. The CDR3 is made up of 15 amino acids. V gave up 0 bases and J gave up 4 bases, with 12 bases separating them. The CDR3 nucleotides read TGTGCCAGCAGCCAAGATAGTGGGACTCGAGAGACCCAGTACTTC. It is translated as CASSQDSGTRETQYF.

The chain has TRBV10-3 and TRBJ1-4; 10 bases match TRBD1. The J segment lost 8 bases and the V segment lost 5 bases, leaving 5 bases of the junction unmatched. The CDR3 totals 14 residues. Germline V gives CDR1 ENHRY, CDR2 SYGVKD. DNA of the CDR3: TGTGCCATCAGTCGGGACAGGGGAGACGAAAAACTGTTTTTT. Translating it yields CAISRDRGDEKLFF.

V is TRBV7-6 and J is TRBJ2-7; D is perhaps TRBD1 or TRBD2 (5 bases each). The CDR3 loop spans 15 amino acids. In germline, CDR1 is SGHVS, CDR2 FNYEAQ. Trimming removed 1 base from V and 2 bases from J, with 12 bases in between. The CDR3 protein is CASSLESEGTYEQYF. Here the CDR3 DNA reads TGTGCCAGCAGCTTAGAGAGTGAGGGGACCTACGAGCAGTACTTC.

This chain connects TRBV6-5 to TRBJ2-3, with 8 bases identical to TRBD2. V shed 4 bases, J shed 2 bases, and the junction held 2 bases outside the gene matches. CDR3 length: 14 residues. Germline loops: CDR1 MNHEY, CDR2 SVGAGI. As DNA, the CDR3 is TGTGCCAGCAGTTCCGGGAGGGCCACAGATACGCAGTATTTT. Translating gives CASSSGRATDTQYF.

The V call is TRBV11-2, the J call TRBJ2-7; unclear D gene. Germline values: CDR1 SGHAT, CDR2 FQNNGV. Trimming took off 3 bases at V and 8 bases at J, with 11 bases between the two ends. The CDR3 has 12 residues. CDR3 sequence reads: CASSFPVEQQYF. As DNA, the CDR3 is TGTGCCAGCAGCTTCCCGGTAGAGCAGCAGTACTTC. Filled out from reference TRBV11-2 and TRBJ2-7, the complete variable domain reads EAGVAQSPRYKIIEKRQSVAFWCNPISGHATLYWYQQILGQGPKLLIQFQNNGVVDDSQLPKDRFSAERLKGVDSTLKIQPAKLEDSAVYLCASSFPVEQQYFGPGTRLTVT.

This chain uses TRBV6-1 with TRBJ2-7; D is unresolved. This CDR3 spans 13 amino acids. V lost 7 bases and J lost 0, with 10 bases in between. Germline assignment: CDR1 MNHNS and CDR2 SASEGT. The CDR3 nucleotides read TGTGCCAGCATTCCAGACACCTCCTACGAGCAGTACTTC. Its translation: CASIPDTSYEQYF.

By share of the sample, this clone is medium-sized. V gene TRBV30 combines with J gene TRBJ1-2; tentatively, D is TRBD1 (5 bases). CDR3 length equals 14 residues. CDR1 and CDR2 (germline): GTSNPN, SVGIG (reference sequence). The V gene lost 8 bases and the J gene lost 0 bases, with 16 bases spanning the gap. DNA for the CDR3: TGTGCCGTATACCCAGGGAATCCTAACTATGGCTACACCTTC. This encodes CAVYPGNPNYGYTF.

This clone was counted only a few times. The chain employs TRBV6-5 and TRBJ1-1; the match to TRBD1 covers 7 bases. The germline gives CDR1 MNHEY, CDR2 SVGAGI. The V and J ends lost 5 bases and 11 bases, in that order; junction bases with no gene match: 11. The CDR3 loop spans 13 amino acids. The CDR3 spells CASSNYRGRAAFF. CDR3 nucleotide sequence: TGTGCCAGCAGTAACTACAGGGGTAGGGCCGCTTTCTTT.

The rearrangement links TRBV10-3 to TRBJ2-1, with D hard to call. The CDR3 is 14 residues long. Germline V CDR1 and CDR2: ENHRY, SYGVKD. V lost 8 bases and J 0 bases, leaving 11 bases between the germline ends. The CDR3 nucleotides read TGTGCCATCTCTTCCTTGAGCTCCTACAATGAGCAGTTCTTC. Translated, it gives CAISSLSSYNEQFF.

The CDR3 DNA follows: TGCGCCAGCAGCCAAGTCGATATCATCGCCTACAATGAGCAGTTCTTC. It encodes CASSQVDIIAYNEQFF. This chain uses TRBV4-1 with TRBJ2-1; D is uncertain. Germline CDR1 and CDR2: MGHRA and YSYEKL. The V gene lost 1 base and the J gene lost 2 bases, with 12 bases spanning the gap. The CDR3 spans 16 residues.

The CDR3 loop reads CASSEGTGTYNEQFF. CDR3 coding DNA: TGTGCCAGCAGCGAGGGGACTGGGACCTACAATGAGCAGTTCTTC. The rearrangement uses TRBV5-4 and TRBJ2-1; D perhaps matches TRBD2 (6 bases). The CDR3 covers 15 residues. From germline, CDR1 is SGHNT and CDR2 YYREEE (reference sequence). V lost 4 bases and J 2 bases, leaving 13 bases between the germline ends.

This chain connects TRBV28 to TRBJ2-7; TRBD1 agrees at 7 bases. Trimming removed 9 bases from V and 5 bases from J; junction bases left unmatched: 7. The V gene's germline CDR1 is MDHEN and CDR2 SYDVKM. The CDR3 runs to 12 residues. The CDR3 protein is CASYRQGDEQYF. In DNA form, the CDR3 reads TGTGCCAGTTATCGACAGGGCGACGAGCAGTACTTC.

The chain employs TRBV19 and TRBJ2-7, with unresolved D. This CDR3 spans 15 amino acids. The V gene lost 3 bases and the J gene lost 2 bases, with 14 bases spanning the gap. Germline V lookup: CDR1 LNHDA, CDR2 SQIVND (reference sequence). CDR3 protein: CASSIVDSETYEQYF. CDR3 nucleotide sequence: TGTGCCAGTAGTATTGTCGACTCTGAAACCTACGAGCAGTACTTC.

This clone has only one observation. The chain couples TRBV10-2 to TRBJ2-3, with D possibly matching TRBD2 (8 bases). Trimming pared 6 bases from V and 0 bases from J, leaving 16 bases between. Germline lookup yields CDR1 WSHSY and CDR2 SAAADI. This CDR3 comprises 16 residues. The CDR3 nucleotides read TGCGCCAGCAGGGCCGGGGGGGACAGAAGCACAGATACGCAGTATTTT. Its translation: CASRAGGDRSTDTQYF.

The V and J genes are TRBV10-3 and TRBJ2-3; D is unclear. V lost 2 bases and J 2 bases, leaving 8 bases between the germline ends. Germline loops: CDR1 ENHRY, CDR2 SYGVKD. This CDR3 region has 14 residues. The CDR3: CAISEIVNTDTQYF. The CDR3 DNA reads as TGTGCCATCAGTGAGATAGTAAACACAGATACGCAGTATTTT.

This clone was picked up one time. This sequence joins TRBV30 and TRBJ1-2, with D possibly being TRBD1 (5 bases). Germline V lookup: CDR1 GTSNPN, CDR2 SVGIG (reference sequence). Trimming stripped 0 bases from V and 2 bases from J, with 19 bases between. This CDR3 is 17 amino acids long. CDR3: CAWSVRYLEGSNYGYTF. DNA for the CDR3: TGTGCCTGGAGTGTACGGTATCTCGAGGGGAGCAACTATGGCTACACCTTC.